The 25 T cell receptor beta chains listed next were all sequenced from one sample in a study of T cell responses to AZD1222 COVID-19 vaccine (dated by TCRdb to about 2021). In the paper's terms, the time point label means: baseline before first vaccination. The sample's treatment or condition, from its label and the paper: meningococcal conjugate vaccine given as trial control. The method was the immunoSEQ multiplex PCR assay. The table comes from immuneACCESS by way of TCRdb, which keeps in-frame sequences with V and J called. Part of the clones is missing from these tables; in studies checked, under half for an unresolved V gene and the rest for unknown reasons. Counted in this sample were about 90,000 clones; around 91% of them appeared once. The ten largest account for less than 5.5% of the sample. The sequencing used peripheral blood, collected on day 0 of MenACWY control vaccination. These receptors came from an adult in good health.

The chain joins TRBV9 to TRBJ1-2; no firm D call. This CDR3 is built from 13 residues. The germline gives CDR1 SGDLS, CDR2 YYNGEE. The V gene lost 0 bases and the J gene lost 2 bases, with 5 bases spanning the gap. CDR3 in DNA: TGTGCCAGCAGCGTAGTGGCGAACTATGGCTACACCTTC. This gives the protein CASSVVANYGYTF.

This clone was observed a single time. CDR3 amino acids: CASSLGGDLNEQFF. Here the CDR3 DNA reads TGTGCCAGCAGCTTAGGGGGGGATCTCAATGAGCAGTTCTTC. V gene TRBV7-6 combines with J gene TRBJ2-1, with D perhaps TRBD2 (6 bases). The CDR3 covers 14 residues. The germline V gene has CDR1 SGHVS and CDR2 FNYEAQ. V shed 1 base and J shed 6 bases, with 10 bases lying between them.

The V call is TRBV7-6, the J call TRBJ2-1, with D unresolved. Germline-derived CDR1 and CDR2 are SGHVS and FNYEAQ. This CDR3 has 15 amino acids. V lost 1 base and J 4 bases, leaving 11 bases between the germline ends. The DNA for the CDR3 is TGTGCCAGCAGCTTAGGACTTACGCTGTACAATGAGCAGTTCTTC. Encoded protein: CASSLGLTLYNEQFF.

The V call is TRBV11-2, the J call TRBJ1-1; no definite D call. Germline assignment: CDR1 SGHAT and CDR2 FQNNGV. Between the trimmed V and J ends, which lost 2 bases and 2 bases, there was a span of 12 bases. The CDR3 extends over 15 amino acids. CDR3 bases: TGTGCCAGCAGCTTAAGGGCAGAGGCAAACACTGAAGCTTTCTTT. Translation: CASSLRAEANTEAFF.

The chain joins TRBV6-2 or TRBV6-3 to TRBJ1-5; a weak D match, TRBD1 (5 bases). The CDR3 consists of 14 residues. The V and J ends lost 2 bases and 2 bases respectively, with 7 bases between them. Germline loops: CDR1 MNHEY, CDR2 SVGEGT. The CDR3 reads CASSYQGGNQPQHF. CDR3 bases: TGTGCCAGCAGTTACCAGGGAGGCAATCAGCCCCAGCATTTT.

J is TRBJ1-2 and V is TRBV20-1, with D tentatively TRBD1 (5 bases). From germline, CDR1 is DFQATT and CDR2 SNEGSKA (reference sequence). V lost 5 bases to trimming and J lost 8 bases, with 12 bases between them. This CDR3 spans 11 amino acids. The CDR3 here is CSAPPGFGYTF. The CDR3 DNA is TGCAGTGCTCCCCCAGGGTTCGGCTACACCTTC.

The rearrangement links TRBV6-5 to TRBJ2-1; 9 bases are a match to TRBD2. CDR1 is MNHEY and CDR2 is SVGAGI in the germline V gene. This CDR3 comprises 15 residues. The V gene end was trimmed by 5 bases and the J gene end by 4 bases; junction bases not matched to a gene: 6. CDR3 nucleotides: TGTGCCAGCAGTCGTCCGAGCGGGGGGTACAATGAGCAGTTCTTC. Its translation is CASSRPSGGYNEQFF.

This clone has a single count. V gene TRBV10-2 combines with J gene TRBJ1-4, with 7 nucleotides matching TRBD1. Germline V lookup: CDR1 WSHSY, CDR2 SAAADI. The J segment lost 7 bases and the V segment lost 7 bases, leaving 9 bases of the junction unmatched. The CDR3 sequence is 14 residues long. DNA for the CDR3: TGCGCCAGCAACGATGACAGGGAGGGTGAAAAACTGTTTTTT. Encoded protein: CASNDDREGEKLFF.

The chain has TRBV29-1 and TRBJ2-1; D possibly matches TRBD1 or TRBD2 (5 bases each). CDR1 is SQVTM and CDR2 is ANQGSEA in the germline V gene. This CDR3 comprises 15 residues. Trimming stripped 4 bases from V and 1 base from J, with 14 bases between. CDR3 in amino acids: CSVAGPRGSYNEQFF. The CDR3 region has the DNA TGCAGCGTTGCGGGACCGAGGGGATCCTACAATGAGCAGTTCTTC.

This clone was detected once. The chain links TRBV19 to TRBJ1-5; D might be TRBD1 (5 bases). V was shortened by 1 base and J by 1 base, with 5 bases between the two germline ends. CDR3 length equals 14 residues. CDR1 LNHDA and CDR2 SQIVND come from the germline V gene (reference sequence). CDR3 amino acids: CASSIGGSNQPQHF. In nucleotides, the CDR3 is TGTGCCAGTAGTATAGGGGGGAGCAATCAGCCCCAGCATTTT.

This sequence joins TRBV14 and TRBJ2-3; 9 nucleotides line up with TRBD2. Germline CDR1 and CDR2: SGHDN and FVKESK. The V gene end was trimmed by 3 bases and the J gene end by 2 bases; junction bases not matched to a gene: 12. This CDR3 has 18 amino acids. The CDR3 region has the DNA TGTGCCAGCAGCCACCTACAGGGACTAGCCCGGGTCACAGATACGCAGTATTTT. Translated, it gives CASSHLQGLARVTDTQYF.

The chain is built from TRBV7-6 and TRBJ2-5; TRBD1 matches at 10 bases. This CDR3 spans 15 amino acids. With V trimmed by 4 bases and J by 3 bases, 5 bases remained unmatched. The germline V gene encodes CDR1 SGHVS and CDR2 FNYEAQ. CDR3 in amino acids: CASSSAGQGKETQYF. The CDR3 nucleotides read TGTGCCAGCAGCTCGGCGGGACAGGGGAAAGAGACCCAGTACTTC.

The V call is TRBV14, the J call TRBJ2-1; D possibly corresponds to TRBD2 (6 bases). The V gene's germline CDR1 is SGHDN and CDR2 FVKESK. V gave up 2 bases and J gave up 15 bases, with 14 bases separating them. The CDR3 extends over 12 amino acids. DNA for the CDR3: TGTGCCAGCAGCCAATTTAGGGACTTAGTGTTCTTC. Protein sequence: CASSQFRDLVFF.

This clone was observed a single time. The chain recombines TRBV11-2 with TRBJ1-4; TRBD1 might be the D (5 bases). CDR1 SGHAT and CDR2 FQNNGV come from the germline V gene. Trimming pared 4 bases from V and 4 bases from J, leaving 19 bases between. This CDR3 comprises 17 residues. The CDR3 region has the DNA TGTGCCAGCAGCTCCCGGGACCAAGGGGCCATTAATGAAAAACTGTTTTTT. It specifies CASSSRDQGAINEKLFF.

The chain is built from TRBV5-1 and TRBJ1-3, with 9 positions matching TRBD1. J was trimmed by 1 base and V by 4 bases; bases with no gene match: 6. Germline V CDR1 and CDR2: SGHRS, YFSETQ. The CDR3 covers 16 residues. The CDR3 protein is CASSARTGESGNTIYF. The CDR3 bases are TGCGCCAGCAGCGCTCGGACAGGGGAGTCTGGAAACACCATATATTTT.

The rearrangement joins TRBV19 to TRBJ1-5; 10 bases agree with TRBD1. CDR3 length: 14 residues. The ends lost 5 bases at V and 6 bases at J; junction bases unmatched: 4. Germline CDR1 reads LNHDA; CDR2 reads SQIVND (reference sequence). The CDR3 nucleotides read TGTGCCAGTAGTCGACAGGGGGCGGGTCAGCCCCAGCATTTT. Protein sequence: CASSRQGAGQPQHF.

The V and J genes are TRBV4-2 and TRBJ2-7, with a tentative D call TRBD2 (5 bases). Germline V gene data show CDR1 as LGHNA and CDR2 as YNFKEQ. The CDR3 extends over 14 amino acids. Trimming shortened V by 1 base and J by 0 bases, and 7 bases separated the two germline ends. The CDR3 DNA is TGTGCCAGCAGCCAAGTTGGGAGCTCCTACGAGCAGTACTTC. Residues: CASSQVGSSYEQYF.

V usage is TRBV9 and J usage is TRBJ2-2; possibly TRBD1 or TRBD2 for D (6 bases each). Per germline, CDR1 SGDLS and CDR2 YYNGEE. The CDR3 length is 15 residues. V was trimmed by 4 bases and J by 0 bases, leaving 10 bases between them. In DNA, the CDR3 is TGTGCCAGCAGCCCGAGGGGGGCGAACACCGGGGAGCTGTTTTTT. Translating gives CASSPRGANTGELFF. Full variable domain (outside the CDR3, taken from reference TRBV9 and TRBJ2-2): DSGVTQTPKHLITATGQRVTLRCSPRSGDLSVYWYQQSLDQGLQFLIQYYNGEERAKGNILERFSAQQFPDLHSELNLSSLELGDSALYFCASSPRGANTGELFFGEGSRLTVL.

This clone is a singleton in its sample. V and J are TRBV24-1 and TRBJ2-1; no definite D call. Germline CDR1 and CDR2: KGHDR and SFDVKD. Between the trimmed V and J ends, which lost 3 bases and 10 bases, there was a span of 6 bases. The CDR3 sequence is 11 residues long. As DNA, the CDR3 is TGTGCCACCAGTGATCCAATAGAGCAGTTCTTC. This sequence encodes CATSDPIEQFF.

The chain uses TRBV18 and TRBJ1-2; D uncertain. This CDR3 contains 15 residues. CDR1 KGHSH and CDR2 LQKENI come from the germline V gene. The V and J ends lost 2 bases and 0 bases respectively, with 10 bases between them. DNA for the CDR3: TGTGCCAGCTCACCAGAGACCACACCTAACTATGGCTACACCTTC. Protein: CASSPETTPNYGYTF.

The chain recombines TRBV9 with TRBJ2-3; D gene uncertain. V lost 4 bases and J 1 base, leaving 10 bases between the germline ends. The germline V gene encodes CDR1 SGDLS and CDR2 YYNGEE. The CDR3 runs 14 residues. CDR3 DNA sequence: TGTGCCAGCAGCTCGGGCCCGGGCACAGATACGCAGTATTTT. It translates to CASSSGPGTDTQYF. The full variable domain, its missing parts supplied by reference TRBV9 and TRBJ2-3, is DSGVTQTPKHLITATGQRVTLRCSPRSGDLSVYWYQQSLDQGLQFLIQYYNGEERAKGNILERFSAQQFPDLHSELNLSSLELGDSALYFCASSSGPGTDTQYFGPGTRLTVL.

This clone was recorded only once. This chain joins TRBV3-1 (or the pseudogene TRBV3-2) and TRBJ2-6; 11 bases fit TRBD2. Per germline, CDR1 LGHDT and CDR2 YNNKEL (reference sequence). The CDR3 length is 18 residues. J was trimmed by 2 bases and V by 3 bases; bases with no gene match: 6. Here the CDR3 reads CASSHLAGGRPGANVLTF. CDR3 nucleotide sequence: TGTGCCAGCAGCCACTTAGCGGGAGGGCGGCCTGGGGCCAACGTCCTGACTTTC.

The V call is TRBV21-1, the J call TRBJ2-1; the tabulated D call, TRBD2, remains unverified against the DNA. TRBV21-1 is a pseudogene locus. There are 16 residues in the CDR3. The CDR3, as DNA: TGTGCCAGCAGCACCACCCCGGGCGGGAGAGACCCTGAGCAGTTCTTC. It yields the protein CASSTTPGGRDPEQFF.

This rearrangement joins TRBV2 to TRBJ2-7; D ambiguous. The V and J ends lost 6 bases and 2 bases respectively, with 2 bases between them. CDR3 length equals 10 residues. Germline assignment: CDR1 SNHLY and CDR2 FYNNEI. The CDR3, as DNA: TGTGCCAGCAGCACCTACGAGCAGTACTTC. This sequence encodes CASSTYEQYF.

This chain uses TRBV11-2 with TRBJ1-1; 12 nucleotides agree with TRBD1. Germline values: CDR1 SGHAT, CDR2 FQNNGV. This CDR3 is 17 amino acids long. With V trimmed by 1 base and J by 4 bases, 7 bases remained unmatched. The CDR3 region is CASSLAGTGGSGTEAFF. CDR3 nucleotides: TGTGCCAGCAGCTTAGCAGGGACAGGGGGCTCTGGCACTGAAGCTTTCTTT.